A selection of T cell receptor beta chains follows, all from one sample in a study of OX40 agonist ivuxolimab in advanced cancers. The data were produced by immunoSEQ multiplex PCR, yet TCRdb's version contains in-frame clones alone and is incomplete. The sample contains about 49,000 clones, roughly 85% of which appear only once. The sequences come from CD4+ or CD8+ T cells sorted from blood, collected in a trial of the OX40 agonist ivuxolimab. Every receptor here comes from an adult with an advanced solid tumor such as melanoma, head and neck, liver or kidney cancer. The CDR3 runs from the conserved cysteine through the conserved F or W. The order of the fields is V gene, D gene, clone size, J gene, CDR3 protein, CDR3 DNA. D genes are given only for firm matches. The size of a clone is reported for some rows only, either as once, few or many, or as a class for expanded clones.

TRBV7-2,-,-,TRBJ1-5,CASSLGVRTSNQPQHF,TGTGCCAGCAGCTTAGGAGTTAGGACAAGCAATCAGCCCCAGCATTTT
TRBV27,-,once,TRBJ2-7,CASSSWDLKQYF,TGTGCCAGCAGTTCCTGGGACCTAAAGCAGTACTTC
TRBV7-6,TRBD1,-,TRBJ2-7,CASSLSPGQGPYEQYF,TGTGCCAGCAGCTTAAGTCCGGGACAGGGTCCCTACGAGCAGTACTTC
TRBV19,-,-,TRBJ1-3,CASISAPSSGNTIYF,TGTGCCAGTATATCAGCCCCGAGCTCTGGAAACACCATATATTTT
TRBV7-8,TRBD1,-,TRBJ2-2,CASSLDRGTGELFF,TGTGCCAGCAGCTTAGACAGGGGCACCGGGGAGCTGTTTTTT
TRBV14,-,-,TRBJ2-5,CASSLSGGSYQETQYF,TGTGCCAGCAGCCTCTCTGGGGGGTCGTACCAAGAGACCCAGTACTTC
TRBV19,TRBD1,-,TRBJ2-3,CASSDRAYTDTQYF,TGTGCCAGTAGCGACAGGGCCTACACAGATACGCAGTATTTT
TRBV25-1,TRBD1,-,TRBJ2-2,CASSGQGTGNTGELFF,TGTGCCAGCAGTGGGCAAGGGACAGGGAACACCGGGGAGCTGTTTTTT
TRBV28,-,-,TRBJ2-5,CASSPLVGTQETQYF,TGTGCCAGCAGCCCACTAGTGGGGACCCAAGAGACCCAGTACTTC
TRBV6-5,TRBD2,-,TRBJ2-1,CASSPGTSGYNEQFF,TGTGCCAGCAGCCCGGGGACTAGCGGCTACAATGAGCAGTTCTTC
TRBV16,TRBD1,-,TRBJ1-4,CASSQWTGPNEKLFF,TGTGCCAGCAGCCAATGGACAGGCCCTAATGAAAAACTGTTTTTT
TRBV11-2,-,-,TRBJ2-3,CASSLTRTIDTQYF,TGTGCCAGCAGCTTGACCAGAACAATAGATACGCAGTATTTT
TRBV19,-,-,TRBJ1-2,CASTGGPVGYTF,TGTGCCAGTACAGGTGGCCCTGTGGGCTACACCTTC
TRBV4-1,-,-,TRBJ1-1,CASSPSGVGLNTEAFF,TGCGCCAGCAGCCCCTCAGGAGTCGGCCTAAACACTGAAGCTTTCTTT
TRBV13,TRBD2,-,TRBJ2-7,CASSLNGEGPPPRGRQYF,TGTGCCAGCAGCTTAAATGGGGAGGGTCCGCCGCCCCGGGGGAGGCAGTACTTC
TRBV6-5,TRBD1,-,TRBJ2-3,CASSYYGTGADTQYF,TGTGCCAGCAGTTACTACGGGACAGGGGCAGATACGCAGTATTTT
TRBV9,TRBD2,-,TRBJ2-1,CASSVRGLAKYNEQFF,TGTGCCAGCAGCGTTAGGGGACTAGCGAAATACAATGAGCAGTTCTTC
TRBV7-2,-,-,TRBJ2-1,CASSPSGEQFF,TGTGCCAGCAGCCCCAGCGGTGAGCAGTTCTTC
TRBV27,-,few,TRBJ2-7,CASSFSSGDYEQYF,TGTGCCAGCAGTTTTAGCTCTGGGGACTACGAGCAGTACTTC
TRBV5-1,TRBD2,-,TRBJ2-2,CASSFIPGTRNTGELFF,TGCGCCAGCAGCTTCATTCCCGGGACTAGAAACACCGGGGAGCTGTTTTTT
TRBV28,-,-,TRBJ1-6,CASSFSAGDNSPLHF,TGTGCCAGCAGTTTCTCGGCAGGAGATAATTCACCCCTCCACTTT
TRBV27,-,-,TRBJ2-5,CASSQGGIWETQYF,TGTGCCAGCAGTCAGGGGGGGATTTGGGAGACCCAGTACTTC
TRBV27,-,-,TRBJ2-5,CASSLSAGQSPETQYF,TGTGCCAGCAGTTTATCGGCCGGACAATCCCCAGAGACCCAGTACTTC
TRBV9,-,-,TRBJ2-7,CASSSSRGGYEQYF,TGTGCCAGCAGCTCCTCTAGGGGGGGCTACGAGCAGTACTTC
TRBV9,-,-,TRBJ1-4,CASSVEGVGEKLFF,TGTGCCAGCAGCGTAGAAGGGGTTGGTGAAAAACTGTTTTTT
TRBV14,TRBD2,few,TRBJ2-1,CASSQYGLAGVSGDEQFF,TGTGCCAGCAGCCAATACGGACTAGCGGGGGTATCTGGGGATGAGCAGTTCTTC
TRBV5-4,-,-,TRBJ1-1,CASRATGTSTEAFF,TGTGCCAGCCGCGCCACAGGGACCTCCACTGAAGCTTTCTTT
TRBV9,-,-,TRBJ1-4,CASSVEPGPNEKLFF,TGTGCCAGCAGCGTAGAACCAGGCCCGAATGAAAAACTGTTTTTT
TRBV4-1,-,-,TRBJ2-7,CASSQGGSTYYEQYF,TGCGCCAGCAGCCAAGGGGGTAGCACCTACTACGAGCAGTACTTC
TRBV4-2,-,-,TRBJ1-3,CASSQDREGRRFSGNTIYF,TGTGCCAGCAGCCAAGATAGAGAGGGAAGACGATTCTCTGGAAACACCATATATTTT
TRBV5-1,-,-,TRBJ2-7,CASKGGVDEQYF,TGCGCCAGCAAAGGTGGGGTTGACGAGCAGTACTTC
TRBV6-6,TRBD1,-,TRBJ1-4,CASSPGQGVRKTVF,TGTGCCAGCAGCCCGGGACAGGGTGTGAGAAAAACTGTTTTT
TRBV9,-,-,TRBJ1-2,CASSPTEGDYGYTF,TGTGCCAGCAGCCCTACGGAAGGGGACTATGGCTACACCTTC
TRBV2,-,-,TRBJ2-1,CASTPTGLEQFF,TGTGCCAGCACCCCCACAGGGCTTGAGCAGTTCTTC
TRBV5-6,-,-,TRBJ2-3,CASSLGTIGQYF,TGTGCCAGCAGCCTAGGGACCATCGGGCAGTATTTT
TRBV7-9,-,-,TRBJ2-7,CASSALDGRSSYEQYF,TGTGCCAGCAGCGCCCTCGACGGAAGGAGCTCCTACGAGCAGTACTTC
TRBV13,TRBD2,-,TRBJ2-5,CASSQRGLAGRAQYF,TGTGCCAGCAGCCAGCGGGGGCTAGCGGGCAGGGCCCAGTACTTC
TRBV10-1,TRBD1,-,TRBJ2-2,CASSDRAGTGGWGTGELFF,TGCGCCAGCAGTGATAGAGCCGGGACAGGGGGCTGGGGCACCGGGGAGCTGTTTTTT
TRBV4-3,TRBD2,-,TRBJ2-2,CASSQDLVHGGAKINTGELFF,TGCGCCAGCAGCCAAGACCTAGTGCACGGGGGGGCAAAAATTAACACCGGGGAGCTGTTTTTT
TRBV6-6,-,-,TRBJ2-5,CASSDSGDQETQYF,TGTGCCAGCAGTGACTCAGGGGACCAAGAGACCCAGTACTTC
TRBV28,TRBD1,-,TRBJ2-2,CATERQGSAGELFF,TGTGCCACCGAACGACAGGGTTCAGCCGGGGAGCTGTTTTTT
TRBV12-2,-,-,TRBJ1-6,CASRLLRQGWNSPLHF,TGTGCAAGTCGCTTACTGCGACAGGGGTGGAATTCACCCCTCCACTTT
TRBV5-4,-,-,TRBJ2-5,CASSLFGAEGETQYF,TGTGCCAGCAGCTTGTTTGGGGCAGAGGGTGAGACCCAGTACTTC
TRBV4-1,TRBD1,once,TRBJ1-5,CASSQSPVGDRPYSNQPQHF,TGCGCCAGCAGCCAAAGCCCCGTAGGGGACAGACCTTATAGCAATCAGCCCCAGCATTTT
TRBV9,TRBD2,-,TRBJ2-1,CASSDSGGANNEQFF,TGTGCCAGCAGCGATAGCGGGGGGGCTAACAATGAGCAGTTCTTC
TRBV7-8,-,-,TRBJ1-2,CASSLKAPNSNYGYTF,TGTGCCAGCAGCTTAAAGGCTCCAAACTCTAACTATGGCTACACCTTC
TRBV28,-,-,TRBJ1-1,CASSLSSSGEGEAFF,TGTGCCAGCAGTTTATCCAGTTCCGGGGAAGGGGAAGCTTTCTTT
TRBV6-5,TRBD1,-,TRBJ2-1,CASSYGTGGSNEQFF,TGTGCCAGCAGTTACGGGACAGGGGGTAGTAATGAGCAGTTCTTC
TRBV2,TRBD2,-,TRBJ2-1,CASLGAGGLPGEQFF,TGTGCCAGCTTAGGAGCGGGGGGTCTCCCCGGTGAGCAGTTCTTC
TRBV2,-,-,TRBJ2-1,CASIGGASSSYNEQFF,TGTGCCAGCATCGGCGGGGCTTCAAGCTCCTACAATGAGCAGTTCTTC
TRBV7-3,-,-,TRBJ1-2,CASSLGGDYGYTF,TGTGCCAGCAGCTTAGGAGGGGACTATGGCTACACCTTC
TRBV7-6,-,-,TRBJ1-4,CASSSGGDNEKLFF,TGTGCCAGCAGCTCTGGGGGGGATAATGAAAAACTGTTTTTT
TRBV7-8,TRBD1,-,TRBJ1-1,CASSSKTGGLLNTEAFF,TGTGCCAGCAGCTCAAAGACAGGGGGTCTATTAAACACTGAAGCTTTCTTT
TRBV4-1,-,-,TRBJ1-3,CASSQAGLSGNTIYF,TGCGCCAGCAGCCAAGCAGGACTCTCTGGAAACACCATATATTTT
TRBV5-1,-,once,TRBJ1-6,CASSLDGGSPLHF,TGCGCCAGCAGCTTGGACGGGGGGTCACCCCTCCACTTT
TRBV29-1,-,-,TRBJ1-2,CSVVGRGPNYGYTF,TGCAGCGTTGTAGGGCGGGGACCTAACTATGGCTACACCTTC
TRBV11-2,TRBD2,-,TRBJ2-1,CASATLAGTYNEQFF,TGTGCCAGCGCAACTTTAGCGGGGACCTACAATGAGCAGTTCTTC
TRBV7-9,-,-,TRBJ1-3,CASSLELRSGNTIYF,TGTGCCAGCAGCTTAGAACTGCGCTCTGGAAACACCATATATTTT